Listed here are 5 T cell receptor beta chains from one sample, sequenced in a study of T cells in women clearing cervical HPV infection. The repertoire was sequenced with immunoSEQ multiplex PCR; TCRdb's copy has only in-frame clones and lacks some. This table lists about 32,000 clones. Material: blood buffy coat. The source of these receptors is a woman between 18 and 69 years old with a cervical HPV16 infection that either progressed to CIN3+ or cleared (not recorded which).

The CDR3 is CSARVAKGDGYGYTF. The DNA read from the CDR3 is TGCAGTGCTAGAGTGGCGAAGGGGGATGGCTATGGC. The chain uses TRBV20-1 and TRBJ1-2; weak D call: TRBD1 (6 bases). The CDR3 end falls 3 residues outside the read, so it is completed with the germline J gene. CDR1 and CDR2 (germline): DFQATT, SNEGSKA (reference sequence). The CDR3 runs to 15 residues. V gave up 1 base and J gave up 4 bases, with 16 bases separating them.

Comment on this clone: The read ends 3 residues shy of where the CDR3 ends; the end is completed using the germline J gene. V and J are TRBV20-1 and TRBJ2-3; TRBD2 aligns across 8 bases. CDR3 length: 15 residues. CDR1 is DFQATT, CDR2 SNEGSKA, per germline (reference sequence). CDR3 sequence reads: CSARPPGGGWETQYF. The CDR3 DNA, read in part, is TGCAGTGCTAGACCCCCGGGGGGGGGATGGGAGACG.

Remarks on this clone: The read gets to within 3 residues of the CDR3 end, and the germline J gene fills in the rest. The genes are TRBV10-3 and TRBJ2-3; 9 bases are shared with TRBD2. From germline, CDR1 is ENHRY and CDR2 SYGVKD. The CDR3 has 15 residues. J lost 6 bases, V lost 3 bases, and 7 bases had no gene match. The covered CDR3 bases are TGTGCCATCAGTGACCCTTCGCGGGGGGGCGATACG. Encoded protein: CAISDPSRGGDT. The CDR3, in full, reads CAISDPSRGGDTQYF.

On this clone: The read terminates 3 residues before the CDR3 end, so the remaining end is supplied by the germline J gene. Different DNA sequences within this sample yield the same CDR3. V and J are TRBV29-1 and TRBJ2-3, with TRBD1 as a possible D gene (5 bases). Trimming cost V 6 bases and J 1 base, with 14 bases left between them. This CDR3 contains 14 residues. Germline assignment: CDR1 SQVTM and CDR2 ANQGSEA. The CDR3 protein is CSVALTQGTDTQYF. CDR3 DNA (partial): TGCAGCGTCGCCCTTACACAGGGCACAGATACG.

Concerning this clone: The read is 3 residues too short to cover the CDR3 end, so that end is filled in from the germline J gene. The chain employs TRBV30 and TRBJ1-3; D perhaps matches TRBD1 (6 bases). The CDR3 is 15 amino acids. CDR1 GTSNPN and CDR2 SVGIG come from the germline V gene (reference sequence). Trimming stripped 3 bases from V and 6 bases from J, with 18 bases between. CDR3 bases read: TGTGCCTGGAGCCGAGGACAGCTTTCGGAAAACACC. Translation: CAWSRGQLSENT. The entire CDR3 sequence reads CAWSRGQLSENTIYF.